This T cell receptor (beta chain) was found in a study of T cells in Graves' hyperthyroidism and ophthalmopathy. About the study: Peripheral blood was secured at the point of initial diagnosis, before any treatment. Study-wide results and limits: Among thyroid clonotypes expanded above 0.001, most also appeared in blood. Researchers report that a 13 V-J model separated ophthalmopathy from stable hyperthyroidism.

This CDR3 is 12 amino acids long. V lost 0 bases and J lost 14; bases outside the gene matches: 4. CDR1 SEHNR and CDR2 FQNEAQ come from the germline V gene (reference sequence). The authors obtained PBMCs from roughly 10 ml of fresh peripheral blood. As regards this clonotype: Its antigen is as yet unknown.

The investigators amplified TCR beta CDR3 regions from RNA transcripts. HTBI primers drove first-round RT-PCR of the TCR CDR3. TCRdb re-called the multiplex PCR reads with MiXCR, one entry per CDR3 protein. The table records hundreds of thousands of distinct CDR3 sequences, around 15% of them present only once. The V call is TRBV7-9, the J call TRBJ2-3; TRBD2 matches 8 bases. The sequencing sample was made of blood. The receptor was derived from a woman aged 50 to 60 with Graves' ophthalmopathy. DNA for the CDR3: TGTGCCAGCAGCTTAGCTAGCGGGGTGGGGTATTTT. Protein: CASSLASGVGYF.